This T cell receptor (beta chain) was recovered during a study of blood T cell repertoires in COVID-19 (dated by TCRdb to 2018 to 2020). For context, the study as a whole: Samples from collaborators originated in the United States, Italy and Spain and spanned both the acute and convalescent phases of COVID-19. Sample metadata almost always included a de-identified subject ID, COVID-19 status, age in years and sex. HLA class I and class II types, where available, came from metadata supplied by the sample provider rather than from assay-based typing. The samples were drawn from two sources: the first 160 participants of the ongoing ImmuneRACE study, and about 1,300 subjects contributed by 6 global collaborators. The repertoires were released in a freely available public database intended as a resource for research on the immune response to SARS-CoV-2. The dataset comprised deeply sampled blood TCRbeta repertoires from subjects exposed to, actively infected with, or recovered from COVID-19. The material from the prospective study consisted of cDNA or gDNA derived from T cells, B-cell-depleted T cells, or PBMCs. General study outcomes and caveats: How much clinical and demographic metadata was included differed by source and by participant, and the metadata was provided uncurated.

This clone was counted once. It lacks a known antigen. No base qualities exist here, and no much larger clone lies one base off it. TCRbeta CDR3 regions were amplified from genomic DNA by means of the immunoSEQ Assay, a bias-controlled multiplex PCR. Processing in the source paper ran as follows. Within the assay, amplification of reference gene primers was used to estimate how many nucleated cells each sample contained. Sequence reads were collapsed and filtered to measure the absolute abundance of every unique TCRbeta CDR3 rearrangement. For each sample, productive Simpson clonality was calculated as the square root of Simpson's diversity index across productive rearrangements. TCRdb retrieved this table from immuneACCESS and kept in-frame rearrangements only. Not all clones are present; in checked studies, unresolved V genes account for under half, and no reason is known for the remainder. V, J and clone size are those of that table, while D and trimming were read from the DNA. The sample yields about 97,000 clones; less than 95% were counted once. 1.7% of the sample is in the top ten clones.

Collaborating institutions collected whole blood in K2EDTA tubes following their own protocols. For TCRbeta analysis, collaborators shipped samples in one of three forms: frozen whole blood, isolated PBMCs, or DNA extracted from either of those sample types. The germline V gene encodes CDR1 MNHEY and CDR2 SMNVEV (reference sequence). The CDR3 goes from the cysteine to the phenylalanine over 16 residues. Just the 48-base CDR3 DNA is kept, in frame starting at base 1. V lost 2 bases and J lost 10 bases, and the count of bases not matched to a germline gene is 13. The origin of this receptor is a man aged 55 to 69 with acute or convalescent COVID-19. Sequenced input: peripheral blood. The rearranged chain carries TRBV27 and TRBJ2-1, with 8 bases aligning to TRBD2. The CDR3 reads CASSLMRSGGYQEQFF. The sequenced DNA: TGTGCCAGCAGTTTAATGCGGAGCGGGGGATACCAAGAGCAGTTCTTC.